This T cell receptor (beta chain) was captured by sequencing in a study of identical twins. Study-wide results and limits: Out-of-frame alpha sequences common to twins were enriched for low generation probability. Its conclusions, products of cross-sectional statistical analysis, did not come from following the same donors.

Template switching, a step in the protocol, added a universal primer site, and cDNA carried unique molecular identifiers. A single record per CDR3 protein comes from TCRdb applying MiXCR to the 5' RACE reads. The repertoire includes 1.5 million to 2 million distinct CDR3 sequences, roughly 35% of them detected once, and less than 0.35% sits in the top ten. For this clonotype: Its target is not known.

The V segment lost 3 bases and the J segment 1 base; nucleotides outside the gene matches: 8. Germline V gives CDR1 SGHRS, CDR2 YFSETQ. The CDR3 loop spans 16 amino acids. The chain is built from TRBV5-1 and TRBJ1-1; 8 nucleotides match TRBD1. The sequencing input was cord blood. This sequence originates from a newborn girl in good health. CDR3: CASSSGQGPTNTEAFF. In nucleotides, the CDR3 is TGCGCCAGCAGCTCTGGACAGGGCCCCACGAACACTGAAGCTTTCTTT.